This T cell receptor (beta chain) emerged from a study of CD8 T cells in Susac syndrome. Study information: Patients with Susac syndrome, at blood draw, were therapy-naive, on corticosteroids, or on intravenous immunoglobulin alone.

Points from the study as a whole: The relatively small number of individuals in the TCR sequencing and HLA analysis was acknowledged by the study.

Germline values: CDR1 MGHRA, CDR2 YSYEKL. The CDR3 totals 14 residues. Deletions cut 1 base from V and 4 bases from J, with 8 bases between. An amount of RNA that ranged from 0.5 to 1 ug was reverse transcribed with random hexamers. A multiplex approach, immunoSEQ multiplex PCR, amplified TCR beta CDR3 across 54 Vbeta and 13 Jbeta. TCRdb reanalysed the immunoSEQ multiplex PCR reads using MiXCR and keeps one entry per CDR3 protein. The repertoire includes 150,000 or so distinct CDR3 sequences, just under 95% of them detected once, and approximately 0.13% sits in the top ten. A word on this clonotype: Its antigen remains unidentified.

The TCR originated in a human donor with Susac syndrome. Sequenced: CD4+ T cells from PBMCs. The chain couples TRBV4-1 to TRBJ1-5; D is unresolved. DNA of the CDR3: TGCGCCAGCAGCCAAGGGCGGGATAATCAGCCCCAGCATTTT. It specifies CASSQGRDNQPQHF.